The present T cell receptor (beta chain) was sequenced within a study of blood T cell repertoires in COVID-19. Study at large: There were acute and convalescent COVID-19 samples, and they came from the United States, Italy and Spain. From T cells, B-cell-depleted T cells, or PBMCs came the material, which was cDNA or gDNA.

In the authors' workflow: Amplifying reference gene primers gave estimates of nucleated cell counts. Only in-frame clones appear in the TCRdb table, and some are missing; sequencing was by immunoSEQ multiplex PCR. From that table come the V and J calls and clone size; the DNA was used to work out D and trimming. There are approximately 150,000 clones in the sample; 84% occur only once, and 15% to 20% lies in the top ten. The source is a woman older than 75 with acute or convalescent COVID-19. Material for sequencing was peripheral blood.

The CDR3 is CASSPQGGFTEAFF. The CDR3 coding sequence is TGTGCCAGCAGCCCCCAAGGGGGTTTCACTGAAGCTTTCTTT. The chain recombines TRBV7-2 with TRBJ1-1; a weak D match, TRBD1 (6 bases). V lost 5 bases to trimming and J lost 4 bases, with 14 bases between them. Germline V gene sequence: CDR1 SGHTA, CDR2 FQGNSA. The CDR3 totals 14 residues.